The 27 T cell receptor beta chains listed next were all sequenced from one sample in a study of human T cells and chemical hapten exposure (dated by TCRdb to the early 2020s). Libraries were constructed by RACE. Sequencing instrument: NextSeq 500. TCRdb handled the public reads itself, with Q25 trimming in fastp and clone calling in MiXCR, and kept productive beta chains. Records with the same CDR3 protein are collapsed into one entry carrying the most frequent genes and DNA. This sample is represented by roughly 97,000 distinct CDR3 sequences; around a quarter of them were singletons. Clones ranked in the top ten supply 10% of the sample. Reading the label with the study, this specimen's time point is: patch test 3, about 24 weeks after DPC sensitization. The treatment or condition label for this specimen denotes: therapeutic diphenylcyclopropenone sensitization with weekly scalp DPC. The specimen comprised whole blood, sampled in connection with sensitization to the hapten diphenylcyclopropenone (DPC). Receptor source: a man aged 40-49 years with alopecia areata. Some clones in this sample may be carry-over from other donors' samples.

The genes are TRBV20-1 and TRBJ1-5; 11 positions agree with TRBD1. The CDR3 covers 14 residues. Per germline, CDR1 DFQATT and CDR2 SNEGSKA (reference sequence). V shed 3 bases and J 4 bases; nucleotides not matched to a gene: 2. For the CDR3, the DNA is TGCAGTGCTAGCGGGACAGGGGGGAATCAGCCCCAGCATTTT. This encodes CSASGTGGNQPQHF.

The chain links TRBV28 to TRBJ2-4; tentatively, D is TRBD2 (6 bases). Looked up from germline, CDR1 is MDHEN and CDR2 is SYDVKM. CDR3 length equals 16 residues. V lost 3 bases and J lost 0, with 12 bases in between. As DNA, the CDR3 is TGTGCCAGCAGTTTGCGCGGGACCCAAGCCAAAAACATTCAGTACTTC. It is translated as CASSLRGTQAKNIQYF.

The sample holds many counts of this clonotype. This chain joins TRBV6-5 and TRBJ2-1; D tentatively reads TRBD1 or TRBD2 (5 bases each). The CDR3 length is 16 residues. Trimming removed 0 bases from V and 6 bases from J, with 15 bases in between. Germline lookup yields CDR1 MNHEY and CDR2 SVGAGI. CDR3 sequence: CASSYSRDLRTNEQFF. For the CDR3, the DNA is TGTGCCAGCAGTTACTCCAGGGACCTCCGTACCAATGAGCAGTTCTTC.

This clonotype has a handful of counts. The CDR3 DNA sequence: TGTGCCAGCAGTTTGGGGCCGAACACCGGGGAGCTGTTTTTT. Translated: CASSLGPNTGELFF. This chain links TRBV6-5 with TRBJ2-2; D may be TRBD1 (5 bases). This CDR3 has 14 residues. CDR1 is MNHEY and CDR2 is SVGAGI in the germline V gene. The V and J ends lost 4 bases and 0 bases respectively, with 6 bases between them.

The CDR3 region has the DNA TGTGCCAGCAGCACCGTAGGACAGGGCAGCGCCTACGAGCAGTACTTC. The encoded protein is CASSTVGQGSAYEQYF. The chain has TRBV5-6 and TRBJ2-7, with TRBD1 matching over 8 bases. The CDR3 is 16 amino acids. V was pared by 4 bases and J by 2 bases, with 11 bases of the junction left unmatched. The germline V gene has CDR1 SGHDT and CDR2 YYEEEE.

This clonotype was detected once. The chain uses TRBV7-9 and TRBJ2-4, with D perhaps TRBD2 (5 bases). Trimming left V 0 bases short and J 8 bases short, with 17 bases between. This CDR3 has 16 residues. Germline lookup yields CDR1 SEHNR and CDR2 FQNEAQ (reference sequence). The CDR3 DNA reads as TGTGCCAGCAGCTTAGCAGCCACCTCCCCGAGGGACATTCAGTACTTC. Its protein is CASSLAATSPRDIQYF.

This clonotype has only a few counts. J is TRBJ1-1 and V is TRBV6-1; 8 positions match TRBD1. V lost 6 bases and J lost 4; bases outside the gene matches: 4. From germline, CDR1 is MNHNS and CDR2 SASEGT. The CDR3 consists of 13 residues. This CDR3 is CASSNRGSTEAFF. The CDR3 DNA follows: TGTGCCAGCAGCAACAGGGGGTCCACTGAAGCTTTCTTT.

The chain combines TRBV4-3 with TRBJ1-1; no definite D call. The V and J ends lost 4 bases and 4 bases respectively, with 13 bases between them. The length of the CDR3 is 14 residues. Per germline, CDR1 LGHNA and CDR2 YSLEER. This chain's CDR3 is CASSPERWGTEAFF. CDR3 DNA sequence: TGCGCCAGCAGCCCTGAGAGATGGGGCACTGAAGCTTTCTTT.

The sample holds a few counts of this clonotype. V gene TRBV7-9 combines with J gene TRBJ2-1; D unresolved. This CDR3 has 14 residues. Between the trimmed V and J ends, which lost 7 bases and 1 base, there was a span of 11 bases. Germline V CDR1 and CDR2: SEHNR, FQNEAQ (reference sequence). The CDR3 DNA is TGTGCCAGCAAGATGACAATATCCTACAATGAGCAGTTCTTC. It encodes CASKMTISYNEQFF.

In its sample, this clonotype was seen once. The chain recombines TRBV11-2 with TRBJ1-3; 7 bases fit TRBD1. The CDR3 is 17 residues long. Germline V gene lookup returns CDR1 SGHAT and CDR2 FQNNGV. Trimming cost V 3 bases and J 0 bases; bases outside gene matches: 8. The CDR3 nucleotides read TGTGCCAGCAGCTTTCAAGGGGGCCTCGCCTCTGGAAACACCATATATTTT. This encodes CASSFQGGLASGNTIYF.

The J gene is TRBJ2-1, the V gene TRBV7-9; no definite D call. Germline-derived CDR1 and CDR2 are SEHNR and FQNEAQ (reference sequence). The CDR3 runs 16 residues. Trimming cost V 4 bases and J 0 bases, with 13 bases left between them. CDR3 loop: CASSSSTVSSYNEQFF. The CDR3 region has the DNA TGTGCCAGCAGCTCGTCGACTGTGAGCTCCTACAATGAGCAGTTCTTC. The full variable domain, completed using reference TRBV7-9 and TRBJ2-1, is DTGVSQNPRHKITKRGQNVTFRCDPISEHNRLYWYRQTLGQGPEFLTYFQNEAQLEKSRLLSDRFSAERPKGSFSTLEIQRTEQGDSAMYLCASSSSTVSSYNEQFFGPGTRLTVL.

The V gene is TRBV28, the J gene TRBJ1-4; TRBD1 is a possible D gene (6 bases). V was trimmed by 4 bases and J by 7 bases, leaving 19 bases between them. The CDR3 is 16 amino acids. Looked up from germline, CDR1 is MDHEN and CDR2 is SYDVKM. Here the CDR3 reads CASSWPDGGGGEKLFF. DNA of the CDR3: TGTGCCAGCAGTTGGCCGGACGGGGGCGGAGGTGAAAAACTGTTTTTT. The full variable domain, rest sourced from reference TRBV28 and TRBJ1-4, is DVKVTQSSRYLVKRTGEKVFLECVQDMDHENMFWYRQDPGLGLRLIYFSYDVKMKEKGDIPEGYSVSREKKERFSLILESASTNQTSMYLCASSWPDGGGGEKLFFGSGTQLSVL.

The chain links TRBV12-3 or TRBV12-4 to TRBJ1-2; D may be TRBD1 (6 bases). Trimming took 4 bases from V and 4 from J, leaving 10 bases between them. The CDR3 contains 13 residues. CDR3 in amino acids: CASSSGQSYGYTF. The CDR3 nucleotides are TGTGCCAGCAGTTCTGGACAGTCCTATGGCTACACCTTC.

In this sample, this clonotype turned up many times. CDR3 sequence (DNA): TGTGCCAGCAGTTCTTCTTACAGGCTCTCCTACGAGCAGTACTTC. Translation: CASSSSYRLSYEQYF. The rearrangement links TRBV28 to TRBJ2-7; the D gene is possibly TRBD1 (5 bases). V was cut by 4 bases and J by 0 bases, with 13 bases left in between. CDR1 is MDHEN, CDR2 SYDVKM, per germline. This CDR3 comprises 15 residues.

The V call is TRBV5-1, the J call TRBJ2-2; TRBD2 aligns across 10 bases. Germline V gene sequence: CDR1 SGHRS, CDR2 YFSETQ. This CDR3 has 18 amino acids. With V trimmed by 4 bases and J by 4 bases, 13 bases remained unmatched. The CDR3 DNA follows: TGCGCCAGCAGCCTTCAGGGGCTAGCGGGAGTTGGCACCGGGGAGCTGTTTTTT. This sequence encodes CASSLQGLAGVGTGELFF.

The table lists this clonotype with a few counts. V gene TRBV6-6 combines with J gene TRBJ2-5; weak D call: TRBD1 (6 bases). V was clipped by 2 bases and J by 10 bases, with 17 bases between them. The CDR3 runs 14 residues. CDR1 and CDR2 from the germline V gene are MNHNY and SVGAGI (reference sequence). This CDR3 reads CASSYGQLNGDQYF. CDR3 DNA sequence: TGTGCCAGCAGTTACGGACAGCTTAATGGGGACCAGTACTTC.

This chain joins TRBV25-1 and TRBJ2-7, with D perhaps TRBD2 (7 bases). The CDR3 spans 14 residues. Germline loops: CDR1 MGHDK, CDR2 SYGVNS. Trimming left V 1 base short and J 6 bases short, with 13 bases between. The CDR3 DNA reads as TGTGCCAGCAGTGAATGGGAGGGGGGGGGCGAGCAGTACTTC. Protein sequence: CASSEWEGGGEQYF.

The CDR3 DNA follows: TGCAGTGCTAGGGGGACAGGGTGGCAGCCCCAGCATTTT. Amino acids: CSARGTGWQPQHF. V and J are TRBV20-1 and TRBJ1-5; 9 nucleotides match TRBD1. Per the germline V gene, CDR1 is DFQATT and CDR2 is SNEGSKA (reference sequence). V shed 3 bases and J 7 bases; nucleotides not matched to a gene: 4. CDR3 length: 13 amino acids.

This clonotype was recorded many times. The chain couples TRBV12-3 or TRBV12-4 to TRBJ2-1, with D possibly being TRBD1 (5 bases). Deletions cut 5 bases from V and 6 bases from J, with 11 bases between. This CDR3 spans 13 amino acids. The DNA for the CDR3 is TGTGCCAGCAGTATAAACCAGGGCAATGAGCAGTTCTTC. Translated: CASSINQGNEQFF.

The V call is TRBV7-2, the J call TRBJ2-7; D not certain. The CDR3 contains 15 residues. Trimming removed 1 base at V and 4 bases at J, with 14 bases between. CDR1 SGHTA and CDR2 FQGNSA come from the germline V gene. CDR3 amino acids: CASSLGPGRPYEQYF. DNA for the CDR3: TGTGCCAGCAGCTTAGGGCCCGGGCGGCCGTACGAGCAGTACTTC.

V is TRBV18 and J is TRBJ2-3; TRBD1 might be the D (6 bases). The V gene lost 0 bases and the J gene lost 5 bases, with 18 bases spanning the gap. The CDR3 spans 17 residues. Germline V lookup: CDR1 KGHSH, CDR2 LQKENI. CDR3 in amino acids: CASSPPDSLTRGDTQYF. The DNA for the CDR3 is TGTGCCAGCTCACCACCGGACAGCCTCACGAGGGGAGATACGCAGTATTTT. Together with reference TRBV18 and TRBJ2-3, the CDR3 gives the full variable domain: NAGVMQNPRHLVRRRGQEARLRCSPMKGHSHVYWYRQLPEEGLKFMVYLQKENIIDESGMPKERFSAEFPKEGPSILRIQQVVRGDSAAYFCASSPPDSLTRGDTQYFGPGTRLTVL.

As DNA, the CDR3 is TGTGCCAGCAGCGTAGAATTAAGGCAGGGCCGCAATGAGCAGTTCTTC. Translation: CASSVELRQGRNEQFF. V is TRBV9 and J is TRBJ2-1; weak D call: TRBD1 (5 bases). CDR3 length equals 16 residues. Looked up from germline, CDR1 is SGDLS and CDR2 is YYNGEE. V was clipped by 0 bases and J by 6 bases, with 16 bases between them.

The rearrangement joins TRBV6-2 or TRBV6-3 to TRBJ2-1; 7 nucleotides match TRBD2. Germline V gene sequence: CDR1 MNHEY, CDR2 SVGEGT. With V trimmed by 5 bases and J by 0 bases, 7 bases remained unmatched. The CDR3 totals 16 residues. The CDR3 sequence: CASSPLRGNSYNEQFF. The CDR3 DNA reads as TGTGCCAGCAGTCCCCTGCGGGGGAACTCCTACAATGAGCAGTTCTTC.

This clonotype was observed a few times. The chain combines TRBV12-3 or TRBV12-4 with TRBJ2-2, with D tentatively TRBD2 (6 bases). CDR3 size: 13 residues. Trimming took off 6 bases at V and 3 bases at J, with 8 bases between the two ends. The CDR3 sequence is CASSPGDTGELFF. In DNA form, the CDR3 reads TGTGCCAGCAGCCCGGGAGACACCGGGGAGCTGTTTTTT.

This chain uses TRBV7-2 with TRBJ2-3, with D tentatively TRBD1 (5 bases). CDR1 and CDR2 from the germline V gene are SGHTA and FQGNSA. V was cut by 0 bases and J by 0 bases, with 10 bases left in between. The CDR3 runs to 16 residues. The CDR3 region is CASSLAGAVSTDTQYF. Written as DNA, the CDR3 is TGTGCCAGCAGCTTAGCTGGGGCAGTTAGCACAGATACGCAGTATTTT.

The table lists this clonotype with a few counts. This chain joins TRBV6-2 or TRBV6-3 and TRBJ2-2; D call uncertain. The germline V and J ends were trimmed by 6 bases and 5 bases, with 22 bases remaining between them. The CDR3 runs to 17 residues. Germline V CDR1 and CDR2: MNHEY, SVGEGT. The CDR3 nucleotides read TGTGCCAGCAGGGGATATCCACACACAAGCAGAACCGGGGAGCTGTTTTTT. It codes for CASRGYPHTSRTGELFF.

The chain carries TRBV7-2 and TRBJ2-4; D not resolved. CDR1 and CDR2 from the germline V gene are SGHTA and FQGNSA. Trimming took off 5 bases at V and 4 bases at J, with 9 bases between the two ends. This CDR3 has 13 amino acids. CDR3 residues: CASSQTGKNIQYF. The CDR3 DNA is TGTGCCAGCAGCCAAACCGGTAAAAACATTCAGTACTTC.